One and the same sample provided the 9 T cell receptor beta chains below, sequenced in a study of Ad26.COV2.S vaccination and SARS-CoV-2 variants. TCRdb's table, derived via immunoSEQ multiplex PCR, lists solely in-frame clones and lacks some. The table has around 420,000 clones, 88% seen once; the top ten hold 3.6%. Sample treatment: 15 to 20 received Ad26.COV2.S at low or high dose, single or two shots; roughly 5 received placebo; per-sample allocation not given. Day 63 after the first injection of vaccine or placebo was the sampling time. The material was peripheral blood, obtained in a trial of Ad26.COV2.S vaccine versus placebo. These receptor sequences come from a person between 18 and 60 years old who received the Ad26.COV2.S COVID-19 vaccine or a placebo.

The chain is built from TRBV4-3 and TRBJ1-2; D might be TRBD1 (5 bases). The V gene's germline CDR1 is LGHNA and CDR2 YSLEER. V lost 0 bases to trimming and J lost 4 bases, with 15 bases between them. CDR3 length equals 16 residues. In nucleotides, the CDR3 is TGCGCCAGCAGCCAAGAAAGGGGTGATTCTCTCTATGGCTACACCTTC. This encodes CASSQERGDSLYGYTF.

V gene TRBV30 combines with J gene TRBJ2-1; D gene ambiguous. CDR1 is GTSNPN and CDR2 is SVGIG in the germline V gene (reference sequence). CDR3 size: 11 residues. The V gene lost 3 bases and the J gene lost 6 bases, with 6 bases spanning the gap. The CDR3 coding sequence is TGTGCCTGGAGGTTGTTCAATGAGCAGTTCTTC. Protein: CAWRLFNEQFF. Filled out from reference TRBV30 and TRBJ2-1, the complete variable domain reads SQTIHQWPATLVQPVGSPLSLECTVEGTSNPNLYWYRQAAGRGLQLLFYSVGIGQISSEVPQNLSASRPQDRQFILSSKKLLLSDSGFYLCAWRLFNEQFFGPGTRLTVL.

This chain's CDR3 is CASTPLPRGVYNEQFF. Written as DNA, the CDR3 is TGTGCCAGTACCCCCCTCCCTCGGGGGGTCTACAATGAGCAGTTCTTC. The J gene is TRBJ2-1, the V gene TRBV19; 7 bases are a match to TRBD2. The CDR3 has 16 amino acids. The J segment lost 3 bases and the V segment lost 7 bases, leaving 12 bases of the junction unmatched. Germline loops: CDR1 LNHDA, CDR2 SQIVND (reference sequence). The variable domain in full, with the rest retrieved from reference TRBV19 and TRBJ2-1, is DGGITQSPKYLFRKEGQNVTLSCEQNLNHDAMYWYRQDPGQGLRLIYYSQIVNDFQKGDIAEGYSVSREKKESFPLTVTSAQKNPTAFYLCASTPLPRGVYNEQFFGPGTRLTVL.

The chain joins TRBV6-2 or TRBV6-3 to TRBJ1-5, with unresolved D. The germline V gene has CDR1 MNHEY and CDR2 SVGEGT. V was cut by 4 bases and J by 0 bases, with 7 bases left in between. The CDR3 contains 14 residues. The CDR3 DNA reads TGTGCCAGCAGTTTATCGACTAGCAATCAGCCCCAGCATTTT. Its protein is CASSLSTSNQPQHF.

The chain is built from TRBV3-1 (or the pseudogene TRBV3-2) and TRBJ2-5, with a tentative D call TRBD2 (7 bases). In germline, CDR1 is LGHDT, CDR2 YNNKEL (reference sequence). Deletions cut 3 bases from V and 4 bases from J, with 15 bases between. The CDR3 consists of 15 residues. CDR3 sequence (DNA): TGTGCCAGCAGCCACCCCCCGCGGGGGCGAGAGACCCAGTACTTC. It yields the protein CASSHPPRGRETQYF.

This clone was counted a few times. This chain connects TRBV28 to TRBJ1-6; D gene uncertain. The germline V gene encodes CDR1 MDHEN and CDR2 SYDVKM. Trimming stripped 7 bases from V and 5 bases from J, with 15 bases between. The CDR3 contains 15 residues. In nucleotides, the CDR3 is TGTGCCAGCATCCTCGGACGGTCCCATAATTCACCCCTCCACTTT. Protein: CASILGRSHNSPLHF.

The chain links TRBV4-1 to TRBJ2-7; TRBD1 is a possible D gene (5 bases). Germline V CDR1 and CDR2: MGHRA, YSYEKL. Trimming pared 1 base from V and 3 bases from J, leaving 16 bases between. This CDR3 is built from 16 residues. Written as DNA, the CDR3 is TGCGCCAGCAGCCAAGGAAGGGGAACTTTGGGCTACGAGCAGTACTTC. Translating it yields CASSQGRGTLGYEQYF.

The chain combines TRBV7-3 with TRBJ2-5, with D maybe TRBD2 (6 bases). V was cut by 5 bases and J by 2 bases, with 15 bases left in between. Germline CDR1 and CDR2: SGHTA and FQGTGA. The CDR3 runs 15 residues. The CDR3 nucleotides read TGTGCCAGCAGCCCCATCGCGGGGCGGCAAGAGACCCAGTACTTC. It is translated as CASSPIAGRQETQYF.

The chain employs TRBV7-6 and TRBJ2-5; 11 bases line up with TRBD2. V trimming: 4 bases; J trimming: 5 bases; junction bases outside the gene matches: 9. Germline V gives CDR1 SGHVS, CDR2 FNYEAQ. This CDR3 has 16 amino acids. The CDR3 DNA reads TGTGCCAGCAGCTATATAGCGGGGGGGCCGGGTGAGACCCAGTACTTC. This codes for CASSYIAGGPGETQYF.